The rows below give T cell receptor beta chains drawn from one sample of a study of CD8+ T cells in alopecia areata. TCRdb's table, derived via immunoSEQ multiplex PCR, lists solely in-frame clones and lacks some. The data show under 250,000 clones, with 50% to 60% seen just once and approximately 0.5% held by the top ten. The sequences come from CD4+ T cells sorted from blood, collected at week 0. These receptors were collected from a human donor with alopecia areata. Both conserved end residues are part of each CDR3. Size is stated for part of the rows, as once, few or many counts, or as a class when the clone is expanded.

TRBJ2-5	TRBV10-3	.	CAISDPDRKETQYF
TRBJ2-1	TRBV29-1	.	CSVLGLAGYNEQFF
TRBJ2-7	TRBV2	.	CASTPRTGMYEQYF
TRBJ1-3	TRBV9	.	CASSPIGSSNTIYF
TRBJ2-1	TRBV7-3	few	CASSRQGSGNEQFF
TRBJ1-2	TRBV29-1	few	CSVPGADSYYGYTF
TRBJ2-1	TRBV2	.	CASDRQGGYNEQFF
TRBJ2-1	TRBV29-1	.	CSVNSQEEQFF
TRBJ2-1	TRBV30	few	CAWTGSYNEQFF
TRBJ1-2	TRBV29-1	.	CSVVASHAWGYTF
TRBJ2-1	TRBV29-1	.	CSVVGLAGGINEQFF
TRBJ1-1	TRBV10-3	.	CASNAMGTGDTEAFF
TRBJ2-3	TRBV30	.	CAWSVTDTQYF
TRBJ2-5	TRBV5-4	.	CASSSETDRKTQYF
TRBJ1-1	TRBV29-1	few	CSVGRKNTEAFF
TRBJ1-1	TRBV11-2	.	CASSLIQGKIAFF
TRBJ1-1	TRBV30	.	CAWSVMRGSEAFF
TRBJ1-6	TRBV6-5	.	CATASVGNSPLHF
TRBJ1-2	TRBV10-3	.	CAISPGFNYGYTF